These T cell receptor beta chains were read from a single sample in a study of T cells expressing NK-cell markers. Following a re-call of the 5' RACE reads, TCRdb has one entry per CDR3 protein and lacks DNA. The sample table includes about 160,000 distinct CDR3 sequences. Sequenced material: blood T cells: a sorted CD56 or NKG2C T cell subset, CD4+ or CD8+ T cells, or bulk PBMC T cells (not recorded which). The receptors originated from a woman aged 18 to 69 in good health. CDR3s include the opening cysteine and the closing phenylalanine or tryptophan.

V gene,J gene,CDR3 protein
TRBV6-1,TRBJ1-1,CASFQALYTEAFF
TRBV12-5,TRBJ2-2,CASALGLANTGELFF
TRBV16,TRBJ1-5,CASSRWQGAHQPQHF
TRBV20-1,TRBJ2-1,CSAAPGYDNEQFF
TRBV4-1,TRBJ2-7,CASSLIPGLREQYF
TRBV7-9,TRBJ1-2,CASSLRTATNYGYTF
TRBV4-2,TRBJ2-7,CASSQDGTSGSYEQYF
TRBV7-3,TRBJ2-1,CASSQLGLAGRNEQFF
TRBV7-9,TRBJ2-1,CASAMGRGLAGSYEQFF
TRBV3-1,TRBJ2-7,CASSRGQGSDEQYF
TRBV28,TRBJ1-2,CASRGGGYGYTF
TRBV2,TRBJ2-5,CASSEQGQAGTQYF
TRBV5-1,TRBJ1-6,CASSLEGSTSSYNSPLHF
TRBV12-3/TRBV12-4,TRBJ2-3,CASSLFGARSTDTQYF
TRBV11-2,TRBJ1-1,CASSFGANTEAFF
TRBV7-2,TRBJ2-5,CASSLATGGGTQYF
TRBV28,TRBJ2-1,CASSTPGGSREYNEQFF
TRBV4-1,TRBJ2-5,CASSHSPSDETQYF
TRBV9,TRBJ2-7,CASSPVLSSYEQYF
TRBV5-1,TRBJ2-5,CASSSRLATQETQYF
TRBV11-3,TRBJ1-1,CASSPGTLERAFF
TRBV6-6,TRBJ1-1,CASATGSAEAFF
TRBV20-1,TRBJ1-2,CSATQTGIYGYTF
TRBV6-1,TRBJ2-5,CASSMQGQETQYF
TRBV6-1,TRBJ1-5,CASSQTGALSNQPQHF
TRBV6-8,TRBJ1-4,CASIRAASGEKLFF
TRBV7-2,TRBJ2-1,CASRPGGPVNEQFF
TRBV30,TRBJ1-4,CAWSSTGGNEKLFF
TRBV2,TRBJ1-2,CARRGTGPIYGYTF
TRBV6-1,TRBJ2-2,CASSVRVHTGELFF
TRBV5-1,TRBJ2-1,CASSQVIGSWAVDEQFF
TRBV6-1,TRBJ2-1,CASSEMWTGGYNEQFF
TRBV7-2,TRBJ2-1,CASSTAGGPAYNEQFF
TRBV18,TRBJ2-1,CASSPNPSGSSVEQFF
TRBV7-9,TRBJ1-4,CASSLSGTGMFF
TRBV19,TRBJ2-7,CASRRGTQSYEQYF
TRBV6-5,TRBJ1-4,CASSYSWVGRTNEKLFF
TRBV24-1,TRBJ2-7,CATSERHGGLYEQYF
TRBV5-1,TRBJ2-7,CASSLNSGGASYEQYF
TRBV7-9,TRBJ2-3,CASSADLGRSVDTQYF
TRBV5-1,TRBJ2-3,CASSSGQRSTDTQYF
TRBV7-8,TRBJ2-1,CASSLVGGSVPNEQFF
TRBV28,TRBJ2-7,CASRQNPGLAGFRTYEQYF
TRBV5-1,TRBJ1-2,CASSLGRDGGGYTF
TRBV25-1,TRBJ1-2,CASSRQGPGYTF
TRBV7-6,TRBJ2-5,CASSLRFQETQYF
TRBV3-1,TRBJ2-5,CASSQYRTSVQETQYF
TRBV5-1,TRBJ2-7,CASSPTGTGSSEQYF
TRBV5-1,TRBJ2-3,CASGRGERFTSTDTQYF